What follows are 3 T cell receptor beta chains derived from one specimen sequenced in a study of OX40 agonist ivuxolimab in advanced cancers. Only in-frame clones appear in the TCRdb table, and some are missing; sequencing was by immunoSEQ multiplex PCR. The sample holds fewer than 14,000 clones, around 80% seen once. The material sequenced was CD4+ or CD8+ T cells sorted from blood, taken in a trial of the OX40 agonist ivuxolimab. The receptors originated from an adult with an advanced solid tumor such as melanoma, head and neck, liver or kidney cancer.

The table lists this clone with a count of one. The rearrangement joins TRBV30 to TRBJ2-5; 9 bases align to TRBD2. The CDR3 spans 11 residues. Per the germline V gene, CDR1 is GTSNPN and CDR2 is SVGIG (reference sequence). V lost 3 bases, J lost 9 bases, and 2 bases stayed unmatched. The CDR3 bases are TGTGCCTGGAGCGGCGGGGGGGCCCAGTACTTC. Translating gives CAWSGGGAQYF. Based on the CDR3 plus reference TRBV30 and TRBJ2-5, the full variable domain is SQTIHQWPATLVQPVGSPLSLECTVEGTSNPNLYWYRQAAGRGLQLLFYSVGIGQISSEVPQNLSASRPQDRQFILSSKKLLLSDSGFYLCAWSGGGAQYFGPGTRLLVL.

J is TRBJ2-1 and V is TRBV7-9; tentatively, D is TRBD2 (6 bases). The CDR3 loop spans 19 amino acids. V was trimmed by 4 bases and J by 4 bases, leaving 26 bases between them. Germline values: CDR1 SEHNR, CDR2 FQNEAQ (reference sequence). The CDR3 region is CASSWPEGLSTRGYNEQFF. For the CDR3, the DNA is TGTGCCAGCAGCTGGCCTGAGGGGCTATCGACTAGAGGTTACAATGAGCAGTTCTTC.

The chain combines TRBV6-1 with TRBJ1-5, with D perhaps matching TRBD1 (6 bases). V lost 2 bases and J lost 4, with 15 bases in between. Germline V gene sequence: CDR1 MNHNS, CDR2 SASEGT. CDR3 length: 16 amino acids. CDR3 sequence (DNA): TGTGCCAGCAGTGAAATGGAGGGGCAGGGGAATCAGCCCCAGCATTTT. Protein product: CASSEMEGQGNQPQHF.